The rows below give T cell receptor beta chains drawn from one sample of a study of CD8 T cells in ankylosing spondylitis. TCRdb re-derived calls from the 5' RACE reads in MiXCR, one entry per CDR3 protein. Of 180,000 or so distinct CDR3 sequences listed, roughly 10% are singletons. Sequencing input: blood, either unsorted or a sorted T cell fraction (not recorded which). The receptors were sampled from a male donor with ankylosing spondylitis or in good health (not recorded which). CDR3s include the opening cysteine and the closing phenylalanine or tryptophan. Each record gives: V gene, J gene, D gene, clone size, CDR3 DNA, CDR3 protein. A D gene is named only where the DNA matches it firmly. Size values are once, few and many counts, or a class for expanded clones, and some rows have none.

v_gene: TRBV2; j_gene: TRBJ2-3; d_gene: TRBD2; abundance: many; CDR3nt: TGTGCCAGCAGTCCTAGCACTTTAGCGGGGGGAAGCGCAGATACGCAGTATTTT; CDR3aa: CASSPSTLAGGSADTQYF
v_gene: TRBV4-3; j_gene: TRBJ2-2; d_gene: -; abundance: -; CDR3nt: TGCGCCAGCAGCCAAGATCGAAGGGGTACCGGGGAGCTGTTTTTT; CDR3aa: CASSQDRRGTGELFF
v_gene: TRBV20-1; j_gene: TRBJ1-2; d_gene: -; abundance: many; CDR3nt: TGCAGTGCTAATCCATCTGCAAACTATGGCTACACCTTC; CDR3aa: CSANPSANYGYTF
v_gene: TRBV6-5; j_gene: TRBJ2-7; d_gene: TRBD1; abundance: many; CDR3nt: TGTGCCAGCAGTTCGGACAGGGATGTTCAGTACTTC; CDR3aa: CASSSDRDVQYF
v_gene: TRBV24-1; j_gene: TRBJ2-1; d_gene: -; abundance: many; CDR3nt: TGTGCCACCAGCTCTAGCGACAATGAGCAGTTCTTC; CDR3aa: CATSSSDNEQFF
v_gene: TRBV9; j_gene: TRBJ2-1; d_gene: -; abundance: many; CDR3nt: TGTGCCAGCAGCTCAGGCCAGGGCAATGAGCAGTTCTTC; CDR3aa: CASSSGQGNEQFF
v_gene: TRBV5-1; j_gene: TRBJ2-1; d_gene: TRBD2; abundance: -; CDR3nt: TGCGCCAGCAGGGGACTAGCGGGAGTTGAGCAGTTCTTC; CDR3aa: CASRGLAGVEQFF
v_gene: TRBV3-1; j_gene: TRBJ2-7; d_gene: -; abundance: many; CDR3nt: TGTGCCAGCAGCCAAGGGTACTCCTACGAGCAGTACTTC; CDR3aa: CASSQGYSYEQYF
v_gene: TRBV10-3; j_gene: TRBJ1-5; d_gene: TRBD1; abundance: -; CDR3nt: TGTGCCATCAGTGATCCAGACAGGGGGGGCAATCAGCCCCAGCATTTT; CDR3aa: CAISDPDRGGNQPQHF
v_gene: TRBV3-1; j_gene: TRBJ2-1; d_gene: TRBD2; abundance: few; CDR3nt: TGTGCCAGCAAGACGAGCGGGGGGGACAATGAGCAGTTCTTC; CDR3aa: CASKTSGGDNEQFF
v_gene: TRBV7-2; j_gene: TRBJ2-2; d_gene: -; abundance: few; CDR3nt: TGTGCCAGCAGCTTAGGACGTGGGGAGCTGTTTTTT; CDR3aa: CASSLGRGELFF
v_gene: TRBV6-1; j_gene: TRBJ1-4; d_gene: -; abundance: many; CDR3nt: TGTGCCAGCAGTGACGTGGGGAGGGCAAATGAAAAACTGTTTTTT; CDR3aa: CASSDVGRANEKLFF
v_gene: TRBV5-6; j_gene: TRBJ2-2; d_gene: -; abundance: many; CDR3nt: TGTGCCAGCAGCTTTGGCCCTTCAAAGGGGACCGGGGAGCTGTTTTTT; CDR3aa: CASSFGPSKGTGELFF
v_gene: TRBV25-1; j_gene: TRBJ2-1; d_gene: -; abundance: many; CDR3nt: TGTGCCAGCAGTGAATGGGGCGGACAGAGCTACAATGAGCAGTTCTTC; CDR3aa: CASSEWGGQSYNEQFF
v_gene: TRBV6-5; j_gene: TRBJ2-1; d_gene: TRBD2; abundance: -; CDR3nt: TGTGCCAGCAGCCGCGGGAGCCGAGGGAATGAGCAGTTCTTC; CDR3aa: CASSRGSRGNEQFF
v_gene: TRBV10-2; j_gene: TRBJ2-1; d_gene: -; abundance: -; CDR3nt: TGCGCCAGCAGGCCAGGGCTCTACAATGAGCAGTTCTTC; CDR3aa: CASRPGLYNEQFF
v_gene: TRBV20-1; j_gene: TRBJ2-1; d_gene: -; abundance: many; CDR3nt: TGCAGTGCTAGAAGGGTAGCACGGGATGAGCAGTTCTTC; CDR3aa: CSARRVARDEQFF
v_gene: TRBV18; j_gene: TRBJ2-3; d_gene: TRBD2; abundance: -; CDR3nt: TGTGCCAGCTCACACCGCTCCGGGACTAGCGGGAGCAGTAGCACAGATACGCAGTATTTT; CDR3aa: CASSHRSGTSGSSSTDTQYF
v_gene: TRBV7-7; j_gene: TRBJ2-1; d_gene: TRBD2; abundance: many; CDR3nt: TGTGCCAGCAGCTTAGGGGCTAGCGGGAGTTCGAATGAGCAGTTCTTC; CDR3aa: CASSLGASGSSNEQFF
v_gene: TRBV5-6; j_gene: TRBJ1-2; d_gene: TRBD1; abundance: many; CDR3nt: TGTGCCAGCCGCATAGGGACAGGCTATGGCTACACCTTC; CDR3aa: CASRIGTGYGYTF
v_gene: TRBV28; j_gene: TRBJ2-1; d_gene: TRBD1; abundance: many; CDR3nt: TGTGCCAGCAGTTTATATACCCCCGGGACAGGTCGGATTAAACAGTTCTTC; CDR3aa: CASSLYTPGTGRIKQFF
v_gene: TRBV27; j_gene: TRBJ1-2; d_gene: -; abundance: many; CDR3nt: TGTGCCAGCAGTTACGAGGGTAACTATGGCTACACCTTC; CDR3aa: CASSYEGNYGYTF
v_gene: TRBV5-1; j_gene: TRBJ1-6; d_gene: -; abundance: -; CDR3nt: TGCGCCAGCAGCTTGGAATCACCTTGGGAAATACCCCTCCACTTT; CDR3aa: CASSLESPWEIPLHF
v_gene: TRBV10-3; j_gene: TRBJ2-7; d_gene: -; abundance: many; CDR3nt: TGTGCCATCAGCCCCAACTACGAGCAGTACTTC; CDR3aa: CAISPNYEQYF
v_gene: TRBV4-1; j_gene: TRBJ1-2; d_gene: -; abundance: few; CDR3nt: TGCGCCAGCAGCCAAGATCCCCAGGTCGCCTATGGCTACACCTTC; CDR3aa: CASSQDPQVAYGYTF
v_gene: TRBV20-1; j_gene: TRBJ2-7; d_gene: TRBD2; abundance: many; CDR3nt: TGCAGTGCCCAGATCGGGACTAGCGATTCCTACGAGCAGTACTTC; CDR3aa: CSAQIGTSDSYEQYF
v_gene: TRBV20-1; j_gene: TRBJ2-7; d_gene: -; abundance: many; CDR3nt: TGCAGTGCTAGAGGGGTCCTGACCTACGAGCAGTACTTC; CDR3aa: CSARGVLTYEQYF
v_gene: TRBV5-1; j_gene: TRBJ2-1; d_gene: -; abundance: many; CDR3nt: TGCGCCAGCAGCTTGGGAGCCGGTATTTACAATGAGCAGTTCTTC; CDR3aa: CASSLGAGIYNEQFF
v_gene: TRBV5-5; j_gene: TRBJ2-5; d_gene: TRBD2; abundance: few; CDR3nt: TGTGCCAGCAGCGTCGACGAAGCGGGAGGAGAGACCCAGTACTTC; CDR3aa: CASSVDEAGGETQYF
v_gene: TRBV10-3; j_gene: TRBJ2-7; d_gene: -; abundance: many; CDR3nt: TGTGCCATCAGTCTGGACAGACCCTACGAGCAGTACTTC; CDR3aa: CAISLDRPYEQYF
v_gene: TRBV20-1; j_gene: TRBJ2-7; d_gene: TRBD1; abundance: -; CDR3nt: TGCAGTGCTAGTCCTCGACAGGGGGCGACCTACGAGCAGTACTTC; CDR3aa: CSASPRQGATYEQYF
v_gene: TRBV28; j_gene: TRBJ1-2; d_gene: -; abundance: few; CDR3nt: TGTGCCAGCAGTCAGGGGTTGATTGGTGGCTACACCTTC; CDR3aa: CASSQGLIGGYTF
v_gene: TRBV3-1; j_gene: TRBJ2-5; d_gene: -; abundance: many; CDR3nt: TGTGCCAGCAGCCAATCGGGACAAGAGACCCAGTACTTC; CDR3aa: CASSQSGQETQYF
v_gene: TRBV20-1; j_gene: TRBJ2-7; d_gene: -; abundance: -; CDR3nt: TGCAGTGCTAGAGATCGGGGGGCTAGCGAGAAGAGGGTGCAGTACTTC; CDR3aa: CSARDRGASEKRVQYF
v_gene: TRBV7-8; j_gene: TRBJ2-5; d_gene: -; abundance: many; CDR3nt: TGTGCCAGCAGCTTAGTTAGCCAGGGGCAAGAGACCCAGTACTTC; CDR3aa: CASSLVSQGQETQYF
v_gene: TRBV20-1; j_gene: TRBJ2-1; d_gene: -; abundance: many; CDR3nt: TGCAGTGCCCACCTCCTGGAGGGGGGCTCCTACAATGAGCAGTTCTTC; CDR3aa: CSAHLLEGGSYNEQFF
v_gene: TRBV28; j_gene: TRBJ1-2; d_gene: -; abundance: many; CDR3nt: TGTGCCAGCAGCTCGACGGTGTCTCCTGGCTATGGCTACACCTTC; CDR3aa: CASSSTVSPGYGYTF
v_gene: TRBV18; j_gene: TRBJ2-3; d_gene: -; abundance: few; CDR3nt: TGTGCCAGCTCGCCGCAAGGGGTAACAGATACGCAGTATTTT; CDR3aa: CASSPQGVTDTQYF
v_gene: TRBV3-1; j_gene: TRBJ2-7; d_gene: -; abundance: many; CDR3nt: TGTGCCAGCAGCGGGTTATTGGGCTACGAGCAGTACTTC; CDR3aa: CASSGLLGYEQYF
v_gene: TRBV6-1; j_gene: TRBJ2-7; d_gene: TRBD1; abundance: many; CDR3nt: TGTGCCAGCAACCGACAGGGGGCCTACGAGCAGTACTTC; CDR3aa: CASNRQGAYEQYF
v_gene: TRBV6-5; j_gene: TRBJ1-2; d_gene: TRBD1; abundance: -; CDR3nt: TGTGCCAGCAGTTCCGCCCAGGGGGATGGCTACACCTTC; CDR3aa: CASSSAQGDGYTF
v_gene: TRBV9; j_gene: TRBJ2-5; d_gene: -; abundance: few; CDR3nt: TGTGCCAGCAGCGTAGCTACTGGGGCTAGCTCGGTCCAAGAGACCCAGTACTTC; CDR3aa: CASSVATGASSVQETQYF
v_gene: TRBV9; j_gene: TRBJ2-7; d_gene: TRBD1; abundance: -; CDR3nt: TGTGCCAGCAGCGCCCAGACAGGGCTGGGTCCCTCCTACGAGCAGTACTTC; CDR3aa: CASSAQTGLGPSYEQYF
v_gene: TRBV24-1; j_gene: TRBJ2-3; d_gene: -; abundance: many; CDR3nt: TGTGCCACCAGTGGCCCGACAGGAGGATCCACAGATACGCAGTATTTT; CDR3aa: CATSGPTGGSTDTQYF
v_gene: TRBV20-1; j_gene: TRBJ2-1; d_gene: -; abundance: many; CDR3nt: TGCAGTGCCTGGGCGGGACAAATCTCCAATGAGCAGTTCTTC; CDR3aa: CSAWAGQISNEQFF
v_gene: TRBV12-3/TRBV12-4; j_gene: TRBJ1-5; d_gene: -; abundance: many; CDR3nt: TGTGCCAGCAGTTTGGGTCAAGGGAACGCCAATCAGCCCCAGCATTTT; CDR3aa: CASSLGQGNANQPQHF
v_gene: TRBV6-5; j_gene: TRBJ2-7; d_gene: -; abundance: few; CDR3nt: TGTGCCAGCAGTTACGGGGGCGTCGTGAGGGGTTCCTACGAGCAGTACTTC; CDR3aa: CASSYGGVVRGSYEQYF
v_gene: TRBV5-1; j_gene: TRBJ1-5; d_gene: TRBD1; abundance: many; CDR3nt: TGCGCCAGCAGCTTCGACAGGGGGCCCCAGCATTTT; CDR3aa: CASSFDRGPQHF
v_gene: TRBV28; j_gene: TRBJ1-6; d_gene: -; abundance: many; CDR3nt: TGTGCCAGCAGTTTAGACAGGCTAACGACCCTCCACTTT; CDR3aa: CASSLDRLTTLHF
v_gene: TRBV6-1; j_gene: TRBJ2-3; d_gene: TRBD2; abundance: few; CDR3nt: TGTGCCAGCCCTAAAAATCCTGCTGGGGGGAGGGGTCGCACAGATACGCAGTATTTT; CDR3aa: CASPKNPAGGRGRTDTQYF
v_gene: TRBV12-5; j_gene: TRBJ2-2; d_gene: TRBD1; abundance: many; CDR3nt: TGTGCTAGTGGTTTGGTCCTAAGGACAGGGGATACCGACACCGGGGAGCTGTTTTTT; CDR3aa: CASGLVLRTGDTDTGELFF
v_gene: TRBV6-2/TRBV6-3; j_gene: TRBJ2-3; d_gene: TRBD1; abundance: -; CDR3nt: TGTGCCAGCAGTTACGCCGGGACAGGGATGGTAAATACGCAGTATTTT; CDR3aa: CASSYAGTGMVNTQYF
v_gene: TRBV3-1; j_gene: TRBJ1-1; d_gene: -; abundance: few; CDR3nt: TGTGCCAGCAGCCAAGTCGAAGCCACTGAAGCTTTCTTT; CDR3aa: CASSQVEATEAFF
v_gene: TRBV20-1; j_gene: TRBJ1-1; d_gene: -; abundance: few; CDR3nt: TGCTGTGCTAGACCGCATGGTGGGCGGTTGAACACTGAAGCTTTCTTT; CDR3aa: CCARPHGGRLNTEAFF
v_gene: TRBV7-9; j_gene: TRBJ2-7; d_gene: TRBD2; abundance: few; CDR3nt: TGTGCCAGCAGCTTAGTGGGACTAGCGGGGGACTCCTACGAGCAGTACTTC; CDR3aa: CASSLVGLAGDSYEQYF
v_gene: TRBV3-1; j_gene: TRBJ1-6; d_gene: TRBD1; abundance: many; CDR3nt: TGTGCCAGCAGCCCTGGGACAGCGAATAATTCACCCCTCCACTTT; CDR3aa: CASSPGTANNSPLHF
v_gene: TRBV3-1; j_gene: TRBJ1-5; d_gene: TRBD1; abundance: -; CDR3nt: TGTGCCAGCAGCTTACAGGGGAGGCCCCAGCATTTT; CDR3aa: CASSLQGRPQHF
v_gene: TRBV7-9; j_gene: TRBJ2-2; d_gene: -; abundance: few; CDR3nt: TGTGCCAGCAGCCCGCAGACAGTCATCCGGAACACCGGGGAGCTGTTTTTT; CDR3aa: CASSPQTVIRNTGELFF
v_gene: TRBV6-2/TRBV6-3; j_gene: TRBJ1-2; d_gene: TRBD1; abundance: many; CDR3nt: TGTGCCAGCAGTCCAAACCCGACAGGGAACTATGGCTACACCTTC; CDR3aa: CASSPNPTGNYGYTF
v_gene: TRBV14; j_gene: TRBJ2-7; d_gene: TRBD1; abundance: few; CDR3nt: TGTGCCAGCAGCCAAGCCCGGGACAGGAGGTACGAGCAGTACTTC; CDR3aa: CASSQARDRRYEQYF